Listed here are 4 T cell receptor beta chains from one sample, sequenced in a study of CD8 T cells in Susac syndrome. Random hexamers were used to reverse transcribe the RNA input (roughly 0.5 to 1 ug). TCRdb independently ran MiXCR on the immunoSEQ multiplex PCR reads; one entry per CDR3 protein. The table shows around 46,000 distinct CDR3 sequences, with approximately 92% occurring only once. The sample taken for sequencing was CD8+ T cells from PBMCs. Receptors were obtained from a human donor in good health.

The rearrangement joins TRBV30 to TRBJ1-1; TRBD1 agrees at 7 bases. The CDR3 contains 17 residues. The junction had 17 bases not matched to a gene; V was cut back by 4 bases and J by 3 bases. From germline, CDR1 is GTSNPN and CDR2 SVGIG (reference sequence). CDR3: CAWKPRQGWLSDTEAFF. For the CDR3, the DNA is TGTGCCTGGAAACCCCGACAGGGTTGGCTTTCGGACACTGAAGCTTTCTTT.

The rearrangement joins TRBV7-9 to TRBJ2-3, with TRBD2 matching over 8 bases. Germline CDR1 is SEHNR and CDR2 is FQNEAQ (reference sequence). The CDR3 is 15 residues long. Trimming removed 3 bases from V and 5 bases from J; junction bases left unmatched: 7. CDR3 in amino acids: CASSFVSGGGDTQYF. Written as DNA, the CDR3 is TGTGCCAGCAGCTTCGTGTCGGGGGGGGGAGATACGCAGTATTTT. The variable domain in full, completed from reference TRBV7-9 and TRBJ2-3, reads DTGVSQNPRHKITKRGQNVTFRCDPISEHNRLYWYRQTLGQGPEFLTYFQNEAQLEKSRLLSDRFSAERPKGSFSTLEIQRTEQGDSAMYLCASSFVSGGGDTQYFGPGTRLTVL.

The CDR3, as DNA: TGCGCCAGCAGCTTGGTTGGAGTCCGGTCGGGGGGCGACTATGGCTACACCTTC. It specifies CASSLVGVRSGGDYGYTF. The chain joins TRBV5-1 to TRBJ1-2, with a possible D match to TRBD1 (6 bases). Trimming shortened V by 0 bases and J by 3 bases, and 21 bases separated the two germline ends. The CDR3 runs to 18 residues. Germline V gives CDR1 SGHRS, CDR2 YFSETQ.

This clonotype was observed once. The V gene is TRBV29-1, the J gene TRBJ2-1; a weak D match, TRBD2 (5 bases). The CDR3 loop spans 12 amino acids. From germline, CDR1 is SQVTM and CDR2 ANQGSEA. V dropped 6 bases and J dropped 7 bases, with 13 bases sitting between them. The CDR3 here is CSVRSSGNEQFF. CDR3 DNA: TGCAGCGTGAGATCTTCGGGGAATGAGCAGTTCTTC.